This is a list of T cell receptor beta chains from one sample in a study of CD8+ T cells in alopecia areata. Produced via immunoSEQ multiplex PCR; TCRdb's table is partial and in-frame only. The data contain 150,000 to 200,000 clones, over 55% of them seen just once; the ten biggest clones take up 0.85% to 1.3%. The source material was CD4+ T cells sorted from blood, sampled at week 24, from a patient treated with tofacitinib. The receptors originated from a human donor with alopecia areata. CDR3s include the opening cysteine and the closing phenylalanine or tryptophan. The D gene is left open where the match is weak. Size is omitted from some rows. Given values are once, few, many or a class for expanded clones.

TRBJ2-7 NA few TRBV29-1 TGCAGCGTTGGTACTGGAGTATCCGAGCAGTACTTC CSVGTGVSEQYF
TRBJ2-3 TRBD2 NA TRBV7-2 TGTGCCAGCAGCTTAGGAATGCGGGGGACCACAGATACGCAGTATTTT CASSLGMRGTTDTQYF
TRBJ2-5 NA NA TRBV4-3 TGCGCCAGCAGCCAAGTCGGGGAAGAGACCCAGTACTTC CASSQVGEETQYF
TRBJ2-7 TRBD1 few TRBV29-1 TGCAGCGCGGGACAGGGGGCGCTTGAGCAGTACTTC CSAGQGALEQYF
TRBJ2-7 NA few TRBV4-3 TGCGCCAGCAGTCCCACAGGGTCCCACCACGAGCAGTACTTC CASSPTGSHHEQYF
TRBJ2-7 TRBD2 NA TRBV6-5 TGTGCCAGCACCCCGGGACTAGCGGCATACGAGCAGTACTTC CASTPGLAAYEQYF
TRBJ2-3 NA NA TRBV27 TGTGCCAGCAGTTTACGTGACCCGAGCACAGATACGCAGTATTTT CASSLRDPSTDTQYF
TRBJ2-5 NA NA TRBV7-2 TGTGCCAGCAGCTTAGGGGGACACTACCAAGAGACCCAGTACTTC CASSLGGHYQETQYF
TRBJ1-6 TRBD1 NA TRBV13 TGTGCCAGCAGCTATCGGACAGGGGATTCACCCCTCCACTTT CASSYRTGDSPLHF
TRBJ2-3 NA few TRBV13 TGTGCCAGCAGCTTAAAGGTGGGCCCCGCAGATACGCAGTATTTT CASSLKVGPADTQYF
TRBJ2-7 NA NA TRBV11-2 TGTGCCAGCAGCTCATTGGGGGACGAGCAGTACTTC CASSSLGDEQYF
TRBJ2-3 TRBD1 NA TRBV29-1 TGCAGCGTTGGGAACACAGGGGTGCAGTATTTT CSVGNTGVQYF
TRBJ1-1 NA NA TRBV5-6 TGTGCCAGCAGCTTGTTATCAGGAGGGCTCACTGAAGCTTTCTTT CASSLLSGGLTEAFF
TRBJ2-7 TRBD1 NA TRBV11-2 TGTGCCAGCAGCTTAGCCGGGACAGGGTTCTACGAGCAGTACTTC CASSLAGTGFYEQYF
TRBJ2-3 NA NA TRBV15 TGTGCCACCAGCAGAGATCTGGCTAGCCGAAGCACAGATACGCAGTATTTT CATSRDLASRSTDTQYF
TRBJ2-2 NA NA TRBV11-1 TGTGCCAGCAGCTTTGCGGGGTTCGCGAACACCGGGGAGCTGTTTTTT CASSFAGFANTGELFF
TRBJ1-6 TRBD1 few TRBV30 TGTGCCTGGATCCCAGGGGGCTCCTATAATTCACCCCTCCACTTT CAWIPGGSYNSPLHF
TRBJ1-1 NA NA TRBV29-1 TGCAGCGGAGGTGACGCTGAAGCTTTCTTT CSGGDAEAFF
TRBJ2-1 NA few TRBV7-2 TGTGCCAGCAGCCCTAGGACCGACTCCTACAATGAGCAGTTCTTC CASSPRTDSYNEQFF
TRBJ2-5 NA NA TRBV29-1 TGCAGCCAACGCGGGATTCAAGAGACCCAGTACTTC CSQRGIQETQYF
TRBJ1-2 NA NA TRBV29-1 TGCAGCGTTGGCTTGGAGGTTTATGGCTACACCTTC CSVGLEVYGYTF
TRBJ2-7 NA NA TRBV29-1 TGCAGCGTTGTGGACCCACCCGACGGCGAGCAGTACTTC CSVVDPPDGEQYF
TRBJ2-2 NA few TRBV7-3 TGTGCCAGCAGCTCGGGCGTTGACACCGGGGAGCTGTTTTTT CASSSGVDTGELFF
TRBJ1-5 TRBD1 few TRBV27 TGTGCCAGCAGTGCGGGACAGGGAGGCAATCAGCCCCAGCATTTT CASSAGQGGNQPQHF
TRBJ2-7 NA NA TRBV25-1 TGTGCCAGCAGACCTCCCCCGGGACTGGGCTCCTACGAGCAGTACTTC CASRPPPGLGSYEQYF
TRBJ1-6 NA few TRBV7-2 TGTGCCAGCAGCTTCAACAGGGAATCTTCACCCCTCCACTTT CASSFNRESSPLHF
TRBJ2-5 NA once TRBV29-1 TGCAGCGTGACACGGGAGCAAGAGACCCAGTACTTC CSVTREQETQYF
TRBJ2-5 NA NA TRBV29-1 TGCAGCGTTCCCACGGGTGTAAACCAAGAGACCCAGTACTTC CSVPTGVNQETQYF
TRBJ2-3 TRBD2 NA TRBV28 TGTGCCAGCAGCTACCCTCTAGCGGCTCTTAGCACAGATACGCAGTATTTT CASSYPLAALSTDTQYF
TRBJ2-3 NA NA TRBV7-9 TGTGCCAGCAGCTACGCAGGGTTCACAGATACGCAGTATTTT CASSYAGFTDTQYF
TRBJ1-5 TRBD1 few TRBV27 TGTGCCAGCAGTACAGGGGTTCAGCCCCAGCATTTT CASSTGVQPQHF
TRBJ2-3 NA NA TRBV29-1 TGCAGCGCGTTGGGGGACACAGATACGCAGTATTTT CSALGDTDTQYF
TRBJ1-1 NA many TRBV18 TGTGCCAGCTCACCAGTGGCAGGTCTGACTGAAGCTTTCTTT CASSPVAGLTEAFF
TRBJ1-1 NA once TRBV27 TGTGCCAGCAGTTTATCAGGGATCGGGGCTGAAGCTTTCTTT CASSLSGIGAEAFF
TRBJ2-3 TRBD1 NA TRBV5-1 TGCGCCAGCAGCCGGACAGGGATCGGAACAGATACGCAGTATTTT CASSRTGIGTDTQYF
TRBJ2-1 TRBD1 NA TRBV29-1 TGCAGCGTCCACGACAGGGGCAATGAGCAGTTCTTC CSVHDRGNEQFF
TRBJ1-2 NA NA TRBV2 TGTGCCAGCAGTAGGACACTATATGGCTACACCTTC CASSRTLYGYTF
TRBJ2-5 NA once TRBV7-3 TGTGCCAGCAGCCTCGAGGGGACCCAGGTAGAGACCCAGTACTTC CASSLEGTQVETQYF
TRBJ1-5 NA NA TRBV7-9 TGTGCCAGCAGCTTAGAAGTCGGGGTTAGCAATCAGCCCCAGCATTTT CASSLEVGVSNQPQHF
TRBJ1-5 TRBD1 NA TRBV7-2 TGTGCCAGCAGCTTAGACAGGGGAAATCAGCCCCAGCATTTT CASSLDRGNQPQHF
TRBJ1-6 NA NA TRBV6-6 TGTGCCAGCAGTTACTTGACAGCAAATAATTCACCCCTCCACTTT CASSYLTANNSPLHF
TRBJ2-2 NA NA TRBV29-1 TGCAGCGCTGGTAACACCGGGGAGCTGTTTTTT CSAGNTGELFF
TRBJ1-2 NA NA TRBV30 TGTGCCTGGAGTAACGGGGTTGGCTACACCTTC CAWSNGVGYTF
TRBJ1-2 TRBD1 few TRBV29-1 TGCAGCGTTTCAACGACAGGGAGCTATGGCTACACCTTC CSVSTTGSYGYTF
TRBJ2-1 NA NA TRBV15 TGTGCCACCAGCAGAGCTTTATGGGCAGGGGACAATGAGCAGTTCTTC CATSRALWAGDNEQFF
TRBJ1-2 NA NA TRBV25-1 TGTGCCAGCAGGCCACCAGGGGAGTATGGCTACACCTTC CASRPPGEYGYTF
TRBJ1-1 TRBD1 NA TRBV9 TGTGCCAGCAGCCCCATGCTCCGGGACAGACTTAACACTGAAGCTTTCTTT CASSPMLRDRLNTEAFF
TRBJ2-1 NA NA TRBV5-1 TGCGCCAGCAGCTCTACTCCAGCCCCATACAATGAGCAGTTCTTC CASSSTPAPYNEQFF
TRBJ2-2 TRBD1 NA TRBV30 TGTGCCTGGAGCAGGGGGCCTGGGGAGCTGTTTTTT CAWSRGPGELFF
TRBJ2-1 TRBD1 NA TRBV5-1 TGCGCCAGCAGCTTGGAATTGACAGGGGCCGGTTCCTACAATGAGCAGTTCTTC CASSLELTGAGSYNEQFF
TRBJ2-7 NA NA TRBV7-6 TGTGCCAGCAGCCCCCAAAGAAGCTCCTACGAGCAGTACTTC CASSPQRSSYEQYF
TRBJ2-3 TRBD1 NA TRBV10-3 TGTGCCATCAGTGAGTCGTCCGGGACAGGGGGCCAACCGCAGTATTTT CAISESSGTGGQPQYF
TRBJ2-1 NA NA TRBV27 TGTGCCAGCAGTCGGGACCTCTTAGTCAATGAGCAGTTCTTC CASSRDLLVNEQFF
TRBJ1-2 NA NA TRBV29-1 TGCAGCGTTGAAGGCGTAGGGGTGGGGGGCTACACCTTC CSVEGVGVGGYTF
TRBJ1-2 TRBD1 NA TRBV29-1 TGCAGCGTTGAAGATCCGACAGGGTGGAACTATGGCTACACCTTC CSVEDPTGWNYGYTF
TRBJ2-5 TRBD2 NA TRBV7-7 TGTGCCAGCAGCCCTACTAGCGGGGTAGGGACCCAGTACTTC CASSPTSGVGTQYF
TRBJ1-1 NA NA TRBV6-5 TGTGCCAGCAGTTACTCGGTGCTGAGGATTGGAACTGAAGCTTTCTTT CASSYSVLRIGTEAFF